This T cell receptor (beta chain) was profiled in a study of OX40 agonist ivuxolimab in advanced cancers. About the study: Recorded diagnoses for dose-escalation patients were hepatocellular carcinoma, melanoma, renal cell or head and neck cancer.

Whole-study results and caveats: Clonal expansion among partial responders at 0.1-3.0 mg/kg ranked near the lowest. Low levels of normalized T-cell clonal expansion also appeared in some nonresponders. With doses of 0.1 to 3.0 mg/kg, CD4+ and CD8+ blood T cells had undergone clonal expansion by week 6.

For this clone: The antigen is not known.

The ends were cut back, 0 bases at V and 2 bases at J, with 4 bases in the middle. Germline assignment: CDR1 SEHNR and CDR2 FQNEAQ (reference sequence). The CDR3 is made up of 13 amino acids. Sequencing was performed with immunoSEQ multiplex PCR; in TCRdb, only in-frame clones are kept and a portion is missing. The sample yields roughly 71,000 clones, roughly 80% seen once. The chain employs TRBV7-9 and TRBJ1-2; D uncertain. This TCR came from an adult with an advanced solid tumor such as melanoma, head and neck, liver or kidney cancer. The sample consisted of CD4+ or CD8+ T cells sorted from blood, taken in a trial of the OX40 agonist ivuxolimab. DNA for the CDR3: TGTGCCAGCAGCTTAGCAGGGAACTATGGCTACACCTTC. It yields the protein CASSLAGNYGYTF. Drawing the rest from reference TRBV7-9 and TRBJ1-2, the complete variable domain is DTGVSQNPRHKITKRGQNVTFRCDPISEHNRLYWYRQTLGQGPEFLTYFQNEAQLEKSRLLSDRFSAERPKGSFSTLEIQRTEQGDSAMYLCASSLAGNYGYTFGSGTRLTVV.